The entry below gives a single T cell receptor beta chain sequence along with its context. Its antigen is as yet unknown. Only in-frame clones appear in the TCRdb table, and some are missing; sequencing was by immunoSEQ multiplex PCR. The sample comprises nearly 80,000 clones, 80% to 90% of which are singletons, and 20% to 30% rests with the top ten. These data originate in a study of OX40 agonist ivuxolimab in advanced cancers. Blood draws occurred at baseline, cycle 4 day 1, and cycle 7 day 1. This CDR3 has 15 residues. Trimming at V came to 7 bases and at J to 2 bases, leaving 11 bases not matched to a gene. Germline V gene data show CDR1 as SGHRS and CDR2 as YFSETQ. Findings and caveats of the study: CD4+ T cells averaged fewer expanded clones than CD8+ T cells. At doses 0.1 to 3.0 mg/kg, CD4+ and CD8+ clones expanded. Those patients achieving a partial response at 0.1-3.0 mg/kg showed among the lowest clonal expansion.

The specimen comprised CD4+ or CD8+ T cells sorted from blood, sampled in a trial of the OX40 agonist ivuxolimab. The V gene is TRBV5-1, the J gene TRBJ2-5, with 7 bases fitting TRBD1. This TCR was recovered from an adult with an advanced solid tumor such as melanoma, head and neck, liver or kidney cancer. CDR3 sequence reads: CASGAGTVQQETQYF. Written as DNA, the CDR3 is TGCGCCAGCGGGGCCGGGACAGTACAACAAGAGACCCAGTACTTC.